Here is one T cell receptor beta chain with its context. The repertoire was sequenced with immunoSEQ multiplex PCR; TCRdb's copy has only in-frame clones and lacks some. This table holds roughly 99,000 clones, 90% to 95% found once. This entry is derived from a study of T cell responses to AZD1222 COVID-19 vaccine. The germline V gene encodes CDR1 MNHEY and CDR2 SVGEGT. The CDR3 is 20 residues long. The V segment lost 0 bases and the J segment 2 bases; nucleotides outside the gene matches: 14. Sample: peripheral blood, taken on day 0 of AZD1222 vaccination. The chain employs TRBV6-2 or TRBV6-3 and TRBJ2-3, with TRBD1 identical over 10 bases. The receptor was isolated from an adult in good health. CDR3: CASSYSSTGGAAGPTDTQYF. DNA for the CDR3: TGTGCCAGCAGTTACTCGTCGACAGGGGGCGCGGCGGGACCCACAGATACGCAGTATTTT.